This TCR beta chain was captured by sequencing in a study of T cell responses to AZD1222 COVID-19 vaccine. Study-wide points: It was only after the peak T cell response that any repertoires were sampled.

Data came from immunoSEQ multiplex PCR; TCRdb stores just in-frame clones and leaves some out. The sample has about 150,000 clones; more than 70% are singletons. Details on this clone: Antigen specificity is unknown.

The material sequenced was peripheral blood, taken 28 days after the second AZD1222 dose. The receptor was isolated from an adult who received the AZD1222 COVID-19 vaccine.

CDR3 nucleotide sequence: TGCGCCAGCAAAGTTGGCAGCAACCTTGAAGCTTTCTTT. This codes for CASKVGSNLEAFF. The chain combines TRBV5-1 with TRBJ1-1; the D is unclear. Germline V lookup: CDR1 SGHRS, CDR2 YFSETQ. The length of the CDR3 is 13 residues. Trimming pared 6 bases from V and 7 bases from J, leaving 16 bases between.